This is a list of T cell receptor beta chains from one sample in a study of radiotherapy plus CTLA-4 blockade in lung cancer. Repertoires were generated with immunoSEQ multiplex PCR, while TCRdb's copy carries only in-frame clones and drops some. The sample yields over 10,000 clones, around 84% seen once. The material was peripheral blood, obtained from a patient treated with radiotherapy plus ipilimumab. These receptor sequences come from a human donor with non-small cell lung cancer that progressed on radiotherapy plus ipilimumab. The CDR3 runs from the conserved cysteine through the conserved F or W. A D gene is named only where the DNA matches it firmly. Size is omitted from some rows. Given values are once, few, many or a class for expanded clones.

V gene: TRBV7-9
J gene: TRBJ1-1
D gene: .
clone size: .
CDR3 protein: CASSPRVSDTEAFF
CDR3 DNA: TGTGCCAGCAGCCCGAGGGTGTCGGACACTGAAGCTTTCTTT

V gene: TRBV4-3
J gene: TRBJ2-7
D gene: TRBD2
clone size: .
CDR3 protein: CASSRWTSDYEQYF
CDR3 DNA: TGCGCCAGCAGCCGGTGGACTAGCGACTACGAGCAGTACTTC

V gene: TRBV7-2
J gene: TRBJ1-5
D gene: .
clone size: .
CDR3 protein: CASSLVVGPQHF
CDR3 DNA: TGTGCCAGCAGCTTAGTAGTAGGGCCCCAGCATTTT

V gene: TRBV18
J gene: TRBJ1-1
D gene: .
clone size: .
CDR3 protein: CASSPQGQANTEAFF
CDR3 DNA: TGTGCCAGCTCACCTCAGGGGCAGGCGAACACTGAAGCTTTCTTT

V gene: TRBV23-1
J gene: TRBJ2-7
D gene: .
clone size: .
CDR3 protein: CASSQSRGSGGQYF
CDR3 DNA: TGCGCCAGCAGTCAATCGCGGGGTTCCGGTGGGCAGTACTTC

V gene: TRBV6-5
J gene: TRBJ2-1
D gene: TRBD2
clone size: few
CDR3 protein: CASSYSASGVDEQFF
CDR3 DNA: TGTGCCAGCAGTTACTCGGCTAGCGGGGTGGATGAGCAGTTCTTC

V gene: TRBV5-1
J gene: TRBJ2-3
D gene: .
clone size: .
CDR3 protein: CASSISGAFTDTQYF
CDR3 DNA: TGCGCCAGCAGCATCTCGGGGGCCTTCACAGATACGCAGTATTTT

V gene: TRBV28
J gene: TRBJ2-7
D gene: .
clone size: .
CDR3 protein: CASRGGGIYEQYF
CDR3 DNA: TGTGCCAGCCGAGGGGGAGGGATCTACGAGCAGTACTTC

V gene: TRBV13
J gene: TRBJ2-5
D gene: .
clone size: .
CDR3 protein: CASSSSPGPGGETQYF
CDR3 DNA: TGTGCCAGCAGTTCTTCTCCGGGGCCGGGTGGAGAGACCCAGTACTTC

V gene: TRBV19
J gene: TRBJ1-4
D gene: .
clone size: .
CDR3 protein: CASSLQQGTNEKLFF
CDR3 DNA: TGTGCCAGTAGCCTTCAACAGGGTACTAATGAAAAACTGTTTTTT